The clone carrying this T cell receptor beta chain appeared a single time. Antigen specificity is unknown. This sample was included in a study of T cell responses to AZD1222 COVID-19 vaccine. Study-level information: The analysis combined second doses at about 4 or about 12 weeks. Findings and limits, study-wide: In all cases, repertoires were sampled only after the peak T cell response.

Some clones are missing from TCRdb's copy, which holds only in-frame ones; the method was immunoSEQ multiplex PCR. The table lists over 150,000 clones, 85% to 95% of them singletons. With 5 bases clipped from V and 4 bases from J, the junction kept 15 bases outside the gene matches. The CDR3 sequence is 18 residues long. Germline V lookup: CDR1 SGHVS, CDR2 FNYEAQ. This sequence originates from an adult in good health. The input for sequencing was peripheral blood, taken on day 0 of AZD1222 vaccination. This chain joins TRBV7-6 and TRBJ1-4, with TRBD1 matching 8 bases. The CDR3 DNA sequence: TGTGCCAGCAGCCCCCTATCCGGACAGGGTCGGGGTAATGAAAAACTGTTTTTT. It translates to CASSPLSGQGRGNEKLFF.